This passage covers 28 T cell receptor beta chains from one sample sequenced in a study of cytomegalovirus exposure and HLA in healthy donors. The study ran its PCR with 60 Vbeta and 13 Jbeta primers. TCRdb's copy holds only in-frame clones and misses some; the assay was immunoSEQ multiplex PCR. This sample has 150,000 to 200,000 clones; over 60% occur once, and the top ten carry about 2.3%. The source material was PBMCs. These receptor sequences come from a woman aged 50 to 60 in good health and CMV-seronegative.

The chain joins TRBV4-3 to TRBJ2-2; 8 nucleotides align to TRBD2. Germline lookup yields CDR1 LGHNA and CDR2 YSLEER. The CDR3 totals 17 residues. V lost 0 bases to trimming and J lost 9 bases; unmatched junction nucleotides: 12. CDR3 protein: CASSQDPSGGLLRELFF. The CDR3 coding sequence is TGCGCCAGCAGCCAAGATCCCAGCGGGGGCCTGTTGCGGGAGCTGTTTTTT.

J is TRBJ1-4 and V is TRBV2; tentatively, D is TRBD1 (6 bases). Germline assignment: CDR1 SNHLY and CDR2 FYNNEI. There are 13 residues in the CDR3. The ends were cut back, 11 bases at V and 8 bases at J, with 18 bases in the middle. CDR3 DNA: TGTGCCGCTGCCGGGGGGGCAAGCGAAAAACTGTTTTTT. It encodes CAAAGGASEKLFF.

In its sample, this clone was seen once. The chain combines TRBV28 with TRBJ1-5; no clear D gene. Germline CDR1 and CDR2: MDHEN and SYDVKM. CDR3 length: 14 residues. V lost 7 bases and J 1 base, leaving 11 bases between the germline ends. The CDR3 sequence: CASITYPSNQPQHF. CDR3 bases: TGTGCCAGCATCACTTATCCCAGCAATCAGCCCCAGCATTTT.

The V and J genes are TRBV12-5 and TRBJ1-1; D might be TRBD1 (5 bases). V was pared by 3 bases and J by 0 bases, with 23 bases between. CDR1 is LGHNT, CDR2 FRNRAP, per germline. CDR3 size: 19 residues. CDR3 loop: CASGFTSVTEIVMNTEAFF. The CDR3 DNA is TGTGCTAGTGGTTTTACAAGTGTGACAGAAATAGTCATGAACACTGAAGCTTTCTTT.

The chain carries TRBV21-1 and TRBJ1-4; the table assigns TRBD1, which was not confirmed against the DNA. TRBV21-1 is listed as a pseudogene. This CDR3 is 15 amino acids long. The CDR3 reads CASSPSTGLSEKLFF. CDR3 nucleotide sequence: TGTGCCAGCAGCCCCTCGACAGGTCTCTCGGAAAAACTGTTTTTT.

The CDR3 loop reads CASSSTTSGQVEQYF. CDR3 DNA: TGTGCCAGCAGTTCAACGACTAGCGGCCAAGTCGAGCAGTACTTC. The chain uses TRBV6-5 and TRBJ2-7; 9 nucleotides match TRBD2. With 4 bases clipped from V and 6 bases from J, the junction kept 10 bases outside the gene matches. The CDR3 consists of 15 residues. Germline V gene lookup returns CDR1 MNHEY and CDR2 SVGAGI.

This clone showed up just a few times. The V and J genes are TRBV20-1 and TRBJ1-2; D remains unclear. CDR3 length equals 10 residues. Germline-derived CDR1 and CDR2 are DFQATT and SNEGSKA (reference sequence). The CDR3 loop is CSSFNYGYTF. The CDR3 bases are TGCAGCTCCTTCAACTATGGCTACACCTTC.

This sequence joins TRBV7-2 and TRBJ2-4, with a possible D match to TRBD1 (5 bases). CDR3 length: 15 amino acids. Trimming left V 2 bases short and J 2 bases short, with 10 bases between. The germline V gene has CDR1 SGHTA and CDR2 FQGNSA. The CDR3 loop is CASSLSQGSKNIQYF. CDR3 in DNA: TGTGCCAGCAGCTTATCCCAGGGATCCAAAAACATTCAGTACTTC.

This chain links TRBV6-5 with TRBJ1-5; 10 nucleotides agree with TRBD1. The CDR3 is 13 amino acids. CDR1 and CDR2 (germline): MNHEY, SVGAGI. V lost 9 bases and J lost 7; bases outside the gene matches: 6. The DNA for the CDR3 is TGTGCCAGTCGACAGGGGGCATCACAGCCCCAGCATTTT. Translation: CASRQGASQPQHF.

The chain is built from TRBV30 and TRBJ2-3; 10 nucleotides agree with TRBD2. V was pared by 0 bases and J by 2 bases, with 8 bases of the junction left unmatched. Germline V gene data show CDR1 as GTSNPN and CDR2 as SVGIG (reference sequence). This CDR3 is 17 amino acids long. CDR3 sequence: CAWSVGGLAGDTDTQYF. As DNA, the CDR3 is TGTGCCTGGAGTGTAGGCGGGCTAGCGGGGGACACAGATACGCAGTATTTT.

This clone was observed a handful of times. The V call is TRBV6-1, the J call TRBJ1-5, with 12 bases matching TRBD1. Trimming at V came to 8 bases and at J to 6 bases, leaving 8 bases not matched to a gene. The germline V gene encodes CDR1 MNHNS and CDR2 SASEGT. This CDR3 is built from 15 residues. The CDR3, as DNA: TGTGCCAGCGGACCCGGGACAGGGGGCGGTCAGCCCCAGCATTTT. This gives the protein CASGPGTGGGQPQHF.

The sample holds one count of this clone. V and J are TRBV28 and TRBJ1-3; the D is unclear. Trimming removed 5 bases at V and 0 bases at J, with 11 bases between. The germline V gene encodes CDR1 MDHEN and CDR2 SYDVKM. The CDR3 length is 15 residues. The CDR3 sequence is CASSGHLSSGNTIYF. The DNA for the CDR3 is TGTGCCAGCAGTGGGCACCTGAGCTCTGGAAACACCATATATTTT.

The V gene is TRBV2, the J gene TRBJ2-7; TRBD2 aligns across 7 bases. This CDR3 spans 15 amino acids. The V gene end was trimmed by 7 bases and the J gene end by 7 bases; junction bases not matched to a gene: 16. Looked up from germline, CDR1 is SNHLY and CDR2 is FYNNEI. DNA for the CDR3: TGTGCCAGCACCAAATCGGGGGGAATGGGTCTTGAGCAGTACTTC. It translates to CASTKSGGMGLEQYF.

The chain links TRBV6-6 to TRBJ2-7, with 9 bases identical to TRBD2. With V trimmed by 6 bases and J by 6 bases, 9 bases remained unmatched. In germline, CDR1 is MNHNY, CDR2 SVGAGI (reference sequence). There are 14 residues in the CDR3. DNA of the CDR3: TGTGCCAGCAGAGCTTTAGCGGGAGCACGCGAGCAGTACTTC. Translating gives CASRALAGAREQYF.

CDR3 in amino acids: CASGKGVSYEQYF. For the CDR3, the DNA is TGTGCCAGCGGGAAAGGGGTCTCCTACGAGCAGTACTTC. V and J are TRBV9 and TRBJ2-7, with D perhaps TRBD1 (5 bases). Per germline, CDR1 SGDLS and CDR2 YYNGEE. Trimming took off 7 bases at V and 0 bases at J, with 11 bases between the two ends. The CDR3 runs 13 residues. Complete variable domain (other parts from reference TRBV9 and TRBJ2-7): DSGVTQTPKHLITATGQRVTLRCSPRSGDLSVYWYQQSLDQGLQFLIQYYNGEERAKGNILERFSAQQFPDLHSELNLSSLELGDSALYFCASGKGVSYEQYFGPGTRLTVT.

The chain couples TRBV30 to TRBJ1-1; D uncertain. The germline V and J ends were trimmed by 2 bases and 3 bases, with 4 bases remaining between them. Germline values: CDR1 GTSNPN, CDR2 SVGIG (reference sequence). The CDR3 extends over 11 amino acids. CDR3 DNA sequence: TGTGCCTGGAGTCAGGACACTGAAGCTTTCTTT. This gives the protein CAWSQDTEAFF. Looking up the rest from reference TRBV30 and TRBJ1-1 gives the full variable domain: SQTIHQWPATLVQPVGSPLSLECTVEGTSNPNLYWYRQAAGRGLQLLFYSVGIGQISSEVPQNLSASRPQDRQFILSSKKLLLSDSGFYLCAWSQDTEAFFGQGTRLTVV.

The chain joins TRBV11-3 to TRBJ2-2; possibly TRBD2 for D (5 bases). The CDR3 consists of 14 residues. V lost 5 bases and J 2 bases, leaving 9 bases between the germline ends. Germline V lookup: CDR1 SGHNT, CDR2 YENEEA. The CDR3 here is CASSQDSNTGELFF. The CDR3 DNA reads TGTGCCAGCAGCCAGGACTCAAACACCGGGGAGCTGTTTTTT.

V gene TRBV2 combines with J gene TRBJ2-5; D is perhaps TRBD2 (5 bases). This CDR3 is 12 amino acids long. The ends were cut back, 5 bases at V and 4 bases at J, with 8 bases in the middle. The germline V gene encodes CDR1 SNHLY and CDR2 FYNNEI. CDR3 sequence (DNA): TGTGCCAGCAGTATCGGGATAGAGACCCAGTACTTC. This encodes CASSIGIETQYF.

The CDR3 DNA is TGTGCCAGCAGTAGACAACGCGCTAACTATGGCTACACCTTC. Translation gives CASSRQRANYGYTF. The rearrangement links TRBV27 to TRBJ1-2; D is ambiguous. Trimming removed 5 bases from V and 0 bases from J, with 10 bases in between. Germline V gives CDR1 MNHEY, CDR2 SMNVEV (reference sequence). The CDR3 spans 14 residues.

The chain couples TRBV4-3 to TRBJ1-2; a weak D match, TRBD1 (6 bases). In germline, CDR1 is LGHNA, CDR2 YSLEER. The CDR3 runs to 13 residues. The V and J ends lost 4 bases and 5 bases respectively, with 11 bases between them. Written as DNA, the CDR3 is TGCGCCAGCAGCCCGGACAGTGGATATGGCTACACCTTC. Its translation is CASSPDSGYGYTF.

The rearrangement uses TRBV29-1 and TRBJ1-1; D might be TRBD1 (6 bases). The CDR3 spans 12 residues. Germline V lookup: CDR1 SQVTM, CDR2 ANQGSEA. V was trimmed by 4 bases and J by 5 bases, leaving 11 bases between them. CDR3 region: CSVVGGETEAFF. CDR3 bases: TGCAGCGTTGTAGGGGGGGAGACTGAAGCTTTCTTT.

The genes are TRBV28 and TRBJ2-5, with D uncertain. The DNA end lines up better with TRBJ2-7; the J call may be wrong. CDR3 size: 11 residues. Germline loops: CDR1 MDHEN, CDR2 SYDVKM. The CDR3 sequence: CASGSYYEQYF. The CDR3 DNA is TGTGCCAGCGGCAGCTACTACGAGCAGTACTTC.

This chain joins TRBV5-6 and TRBJ2-6, with D perhaps TRBD1 (6 bases). V was clipped by 4 bases and J by 9 bases, with 14 bases between them. Germline loops: CDR1 SGHDT, CDR2 YYEEEE. This CDR3 contains 14 residues. The CDR3 protein is CASSAGERVNVLTF. CDR3 bases: TGTGCCAGCAGCGCAGGGGAAAGGGTCAACGTCCTGACTTTC.

The chain couples TRBV7-2 to TRBJ2-7; TRBD1 might be the D (6 bases). The germline gives CDR1 SGHTA, CDR2 FQGNSA. Deletions cut 4 bases from V and 6 bases from J, with 13 bases between. The CDR3 loop spans 13 amino acids. CDR3 nucleotide sequence: TGTGCCAGCAGCTCCCAACAGGGTTGCGAGCAGTACTTC. This translates into CASSSQQGCEQYF.

This clone was observed once. The chain carries TRBV27 and TRBJ1-1; D may be TRBD1 (5 bases). CDR3 length: 15 residues. V was trimmed by 2 bases and J by 0 bases, leaving 10 bases between them. Looked up from germline, CDR1 is MNHEY and CDR2 is SMNVEV (reference sequence). CDR3 nucleotides: TGTGCCAGCAGTTTACTGGGGCAACTGAACACTGAAGCTTTCTTT. Its protein product is CASSLLGQLNTEAFF.

This clone has more than one count but fewer than ten. The V call is TRBV7-9, the J call TRBJ1-1; TRBD1 might be the D (5 bases). Germline V lookup: CDR1 SEHNR, CDR2 FQNEAQ (reference sequence). The length of the CDR3 is 14 residues. V lost 3 bases, J lost 1 base, and 9 bases lay in between. CDR3 DNA sequence: TGTGCCAGCAGCTTGACAGCTGCGAACACTGAAGCTTTCTTT. Its protein product is CASSLTAANTEAFF.

The chain couples TRBV19 to TRBJ1-1; a weak D match, TRBD1 (5 bases). CDR1 LNHDA and CDR2 SQIVND come from the germline V gene (reference sequence). Trimming removed 8 bases from V and 7 bases from J, with 17 bases in between. The CDR3 contains 13 residues. CDR3 amino acids: CASQNRGWNEAFF. CDR3 DNA: TGTGCCAGTCAAAACCGGGGGTGGAATGAAGCTTTCTTT.

The rearrangement joins TRBV2 to TRBJ2-1; 7 nucleotides match TRBD2. V shed 2 bases and J 12 bases; nucleotides not matched to a gene: 7. The CDR3 spans 13 residues. CDR1 is SNHLY, CDR2 FYNNEI, per germline. CDR3 DNA sequence: TGTGCCAGCAGTGAAAATCCCGGGAGGCGGCAGTTCTTC. The encoded protein is CASSENPGRRQFF.